A selection of T cell receptor beta chains follows, all from one sample in a study of sequential checkpoint blockade in melanoma. Generated by immunoSEQ multiplex PCR, the TCRdb table keeps only in-frame clones and is missing some. The sample consists of about 10,000 clones, about three quarters of them appearing once. Sequenced material: CD8+ T cells sorted from blood (inferred from file names), taken from a patient given nivolumab and ipilimumab in sequence. Receptors were obtained from a human donor with melanoma. Each CDR3 is given with its conserved first and last residue.

v_gene,j_gene,CDR3aa
TRBV5-1,TRBJ2-7,CASSLPGLEQYF
TRBV7-7,NA,CASSPGAGGYEQYF
TRBV6-1,TRBJ2-7,CASSESFRQGGSYEQYF
TRBV5-1,TRBJ2-7,CASSLALGAYEQYF
TRBV27,TRBJ2-3,CASSLVGLSTDTQYF
TRBV11-3,TRBJ2-3,CASSLGTSGRWPDTQYF
TRBV7-9,TRBJ1-6,CASSGTGQYNSPLHF
TRBV6-1,TRBJ2-7,CASSHLGTSSYEQYF
TRBV30,TRBJ2-7,CAWTVGQGRNEQYF
TRBV19,TRBJ2-7,CASSPRDFYEQYF
TRBV23-1,TRBJ1-6,CASSQSCSPLHF
TRBV5-1,TRBJ2-7,CASSADSSYEQYF
TRBV18,TRBJ2-2,CASSPRDNDTGELFF
TRBV14,TRBJ2-7,CASSPRLARYEQYF
TRBV7-9,TRBJ1-5,CASSPGQGFQPQHF
TRBV15,TRBJ2-7,CATSREGGVSYEQYF
TRBV30,TRBJ2-5,CAWSPGGSFQETQYF
TRBV6-5,TRBJ2-5,CASSYSTETSQETQYF
TRBV15,TRBJ2-7,CATSSPIGADEQYF
TRBV9,TRBJ2-7,CASSTEPGEQYF
TRBV9,TRBJ2-5,CASSGQAGFETQYF
TRBV6-5,TRBJ1-3,CASSYSRGFGNTIYF
TRBV2,TRBJ2-7,CASASSDQTFGQYF
TRBV5-6,TRBJ2-6,CASSIGPGAGANVLTF
TRBV7-8,TRBJ2-3,CASSPRVRGVTDTQYF
TRBV7-3,TRBJ1-2,CASSLNRGNGYTF
TRBV6-1,TRBJ2-3,CASLAGVRTDTQYF
TRBV9,TRBJ2-7,CASSAGQNYEQYF
TRBV5-6,TRBJ2-3,CASSLGGLTDTQYF
TRBV5-1,TRBJ2-7,CASSLLSDRGDEQYF
TRBV7-2,TRBJ2-3,CASSPLGTTSTDTQYF
TRBV7-2,TRBJ2-3,CASSFVRVPDTQYF
TRBV4-2,TRBJ1-1,CASSSGAPTEAFF
TRBV2,TRBJ2-2,CASRRALGANTGELFF
TRBV9,TRBJ2-7,CASSPPGTSTYEQYF
TRBV6-6,TRBJ1-2,CASSYGRLDGYTF
TRBV27,TRBJ2-2,CASRPGTQNTGELFF
TRBV30,TRBJ2-3,CAWSEPDRAFWTDTQYF
TRBV5-1,TRBJ2-1,CASSLAGNGEQFF
TRBV7-6,TRBJ2-1,CASSLFGRNEQFF
TRBV5-1,TRBJ2-5,CASSQKRTGGEGETQYF
TRBV19,TRBJ1-5,CASSIQNQPQHF
TRBV27,TRBJ2-2,CASSHPDRLNTGELFF
TRBV7-9,TRBJ1-4,CASGQGAINEKLFF
TRBV6-5,TRBJ1-2,CASSYSDREGYTF